This is a list of T cell receptor beta chains from one sample in a study of sequential checkpoint blockade in melanoma. Repertoires were generated with immunoSEQ multiplex PCR, while TCRdb's copy carries only in-frame clones and drops some. The sample comprises 9,500 to 11,000 clones, just under 80% of which are singletons, and approximately 10% rests with the top ten. The sequencing here drew on CD8+ T cells sorted from blood (inferred from file names), taken from a patient given nivolumab and ipilimumab in sequence. The receptors originated from a human donor with melanoma. CDR3s include the opening cysteine and the closing phenylalanine or tryptophan. D genes are given only for firm matches. Where a row states a size, it is once, few, many or the class of an expanded clone; other rows omit it.

J gene,V gene,D gene,clone size,CDR3 protein,CDR3 DNA
TRBJ2-5,TRBV4-2,TRBD2,NA,CASSLLAGGQETQYF,TGTGCCAGCAGCCTGTTAGCGGGAGGGCAAGAGACCCAGTACTTC
TRBJ2-7,TRBV6-5,NA,medium-sized,CASSPGFLYEQYF,TGTGCCAGCAGCCCAGGGTTTCTCTACGAGCAGTACTTC
TRBJ1-1,TRBV4-1,NA,NA,CASSQVEGAVANTEAFF,TGCGCCAGCAGCCAAGTGGAGGGCGCGGTGGCGAACACTGAAGCTTTCTTT
TRBJ1-2,TRBV7-9,TRBD1,few,CASSLLSGQGLGYGYTF,TGTGCCAGCAGCTTACTTTCCGGACAGGGCTTGGGCTATGGCTACACCTTC
TRBJ1-1,TRBV19,TRBD1,NA,CASSIRTGVPFGRNTEAFF,TGTGCCAGTAGTATAAGGACAGGGGTCCCTTTTGGTCGGAACACTGAAGCTTTCTTT
TRBJ2-7,TRBV5-1,TRBD1,NA,CASSWGTVVNEQYF,TGCGCCAGCAGCTGGGGGACAGTAGTCAACGAGCAGTACTTC
TRBJ2-7,TRBV2,TRBD1,NA,CASSEVDRSSYEQYF,TGTGCCAGCAGTGAAGTGGACAGGAGCTCCTACGAGCAGTACTTC
TRBJ2-2,TRBV7-6,NA,few,CASSLRLNTGELFF,TGTGCCAGCAGCTTACGACTTAACACCGGGGAGCTGTTTTTT
TRBJ1-1,TRBV27,TRBD1,NA,CASSLSRGPDEAFF,TGTGCCAGCAGTTTATCGAGGGGGCCGGATGAAGCTTTCTTT
TRBJ1-2,TRBV19,NA,NA,CASSMWTVLNYGYTF,TGTGCCAGTAGTATGTGGACTGTACTTAATTATGGCTACACCTTC
TRBJ2-2,TRBV28,NA,NA,CASSLLREDGELFF,TGTGCCAGCAGTTTACTTCGGGAAGACGGGGAGCTGTTTTTT
TRBJ1-1,TRBV2,NA,NA,CASSEVRGGTEAFF,TGTGCCAGCAGTGAAGTGCGGGGGGGGACTGAAGCTTTCTTT
TRBJ1-1,TRBV19,NA,NA,CASSILNTEAFF,TGTGCCAGTAGTATCTTGAACACTGAAGCTTTCTTT
TRBJ2-7,TRBV11-3,TRBD2,NA,CASSLKLAGIEQYF,TGTGCCAGCAGCTTAAAACTAGCGGGGATCGAGCAGTACTTC
TRBJ1-5,TRBV7-9,TRBD1,NA,CASSQTGDFNQPQHF,TGTGCCAGCAGCCAAACAGGGGACTTCAATCAGCCCCAGCATTTT
TRBJ2-3,TRBV5-4,NA,NA,CASSLSTDTQYF,TGTGCCAGCAGCTTGTCGACAGATACGCAGTATTTT
TRBJ1-1,TRBV5-6,TRBD1,NA,CASSPHRDRGAFF,TGTGCCAGCAGCCCTCACCGGGACAGGGGTGCTTTCTTT
TRBJ1-1,TRBV5-4,TRBD1,NA,CASSLARGPPDSEAFF,TGTGCCAGCAGCTTGGCTAGGGGGCCCCCCGATTCTGAAGCTTTCTTT
TRBJ2-7,TRBV18,NA,NA,CASSNRDTYSYEQYF,TGTGCCAGCTCAAACCGGGACACCTACTCCTACGAGCAGTACTTC
TRBJ2-7,TRBV2,TRBD1,NA,CASSATGAYEQYF,TGTGCCAGCAGTGCTACAGGGGCCTACGAGCAGTACTTC
TRBJ2-7,TRBV19,TRBD1,medium-sized,CASSIDDRGNVEQYF,TGTGCCAGTAGTATAGACGACAGGGGTAACGTCGAGCAGTACTTC
TRBJ2-3,TRBV5-1,NA,NA,CASSLRSGADTQYF,TGCGCCAGCAGCTTAAGAAGTGGAGCAGATACGCAGTATTTT
TRBJ1-2,TRBV9,TRBD1,NA,CASSIGQGRGYTF,TGTGCCAGCAGCATCGGACAGGGACGTGGCTACACCTTC